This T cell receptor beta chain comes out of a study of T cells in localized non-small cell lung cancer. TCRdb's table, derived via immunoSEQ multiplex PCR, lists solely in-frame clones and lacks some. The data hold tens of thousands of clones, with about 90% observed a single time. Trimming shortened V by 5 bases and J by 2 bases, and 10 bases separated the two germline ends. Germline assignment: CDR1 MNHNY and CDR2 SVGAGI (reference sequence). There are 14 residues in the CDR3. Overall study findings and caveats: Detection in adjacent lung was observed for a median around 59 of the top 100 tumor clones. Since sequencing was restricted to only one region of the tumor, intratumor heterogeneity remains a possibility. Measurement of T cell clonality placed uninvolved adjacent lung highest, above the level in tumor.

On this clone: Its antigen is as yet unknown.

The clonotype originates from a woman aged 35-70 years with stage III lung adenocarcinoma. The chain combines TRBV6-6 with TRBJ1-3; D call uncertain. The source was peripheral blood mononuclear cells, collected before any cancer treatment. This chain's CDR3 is CASSLAHAGNTIYF. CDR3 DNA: TGTGCCAGCAGTCTGGCCCACGCTGGAAACACCATATATTTT.